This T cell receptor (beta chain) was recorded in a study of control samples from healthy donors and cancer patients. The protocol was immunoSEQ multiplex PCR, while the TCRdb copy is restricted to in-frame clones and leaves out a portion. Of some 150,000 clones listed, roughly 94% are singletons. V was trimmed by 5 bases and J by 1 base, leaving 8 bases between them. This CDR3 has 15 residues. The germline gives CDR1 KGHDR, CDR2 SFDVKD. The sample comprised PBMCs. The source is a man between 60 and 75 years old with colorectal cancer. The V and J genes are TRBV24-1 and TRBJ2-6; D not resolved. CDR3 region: CATSVMGSGANVLTF. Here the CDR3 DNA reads TGTGCCACCAGTGTGATGGGGTCTGGGGCCAACGTCCTGACTTTC.